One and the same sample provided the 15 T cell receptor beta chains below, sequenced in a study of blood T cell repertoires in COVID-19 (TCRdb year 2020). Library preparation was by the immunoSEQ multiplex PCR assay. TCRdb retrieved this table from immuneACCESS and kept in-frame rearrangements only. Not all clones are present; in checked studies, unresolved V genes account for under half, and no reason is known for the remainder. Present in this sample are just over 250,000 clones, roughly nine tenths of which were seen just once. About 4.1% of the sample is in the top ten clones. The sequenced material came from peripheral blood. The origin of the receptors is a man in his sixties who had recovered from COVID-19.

This CDR3 reads CASSETSGQETQYF. The CDR3 bases are TGTGCCAGCAGCGAGACTAGCGGCCAAGAGACCCAGTACTTC. The chain has TRBV7-9 and TRBJ2-5; 9 nucleotides align to TRBD2. From germline, CDR1 is SEHNR and CDR2 FQNEAQ (reference sequence). Trimming cost V 5 bases and J 1 base; bases outside gene matches: 2. This CDR3 is 14 amino acids long.

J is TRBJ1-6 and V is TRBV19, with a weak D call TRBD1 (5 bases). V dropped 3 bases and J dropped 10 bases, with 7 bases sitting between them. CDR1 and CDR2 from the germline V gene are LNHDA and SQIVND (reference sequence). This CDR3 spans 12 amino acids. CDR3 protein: CASSIGGSPLHF. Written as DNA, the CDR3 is TGTGCCAGTAGTATCGGGGGGTCACCCCTCCACTTT.

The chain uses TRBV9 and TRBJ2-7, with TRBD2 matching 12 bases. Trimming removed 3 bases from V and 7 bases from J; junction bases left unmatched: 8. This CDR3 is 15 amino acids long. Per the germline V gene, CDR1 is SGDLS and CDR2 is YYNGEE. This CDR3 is CASSASGGASGEQYF. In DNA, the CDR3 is TGTGCCAGCAGCGCTAGCGGGGGGGCGTCTGGTGAGCAGTACTTC.

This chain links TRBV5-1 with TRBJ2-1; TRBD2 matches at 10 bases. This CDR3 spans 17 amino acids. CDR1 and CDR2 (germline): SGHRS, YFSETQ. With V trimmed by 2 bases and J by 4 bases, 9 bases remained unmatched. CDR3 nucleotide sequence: TGCGCCAGCAGCTTAGCGGGGGGGCCATTGGGATACAATGAGCAGTTCTTC. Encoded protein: CASSLAGGPLGYNEQFF.

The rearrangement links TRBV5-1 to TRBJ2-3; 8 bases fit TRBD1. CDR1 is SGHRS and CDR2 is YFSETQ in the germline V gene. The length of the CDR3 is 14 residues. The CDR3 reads CAASTGGIGDTQYF. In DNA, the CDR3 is TGCGCAGCTTCCACAGGGGGAATTGGAGATACGCAGTATTTT.

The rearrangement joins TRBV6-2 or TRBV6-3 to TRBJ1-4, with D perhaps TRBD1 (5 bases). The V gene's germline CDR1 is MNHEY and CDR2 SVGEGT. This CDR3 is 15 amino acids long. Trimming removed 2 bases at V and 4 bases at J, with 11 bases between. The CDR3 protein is CASSYQTAHNEKLFF. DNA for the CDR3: TGTGCCAGCAGTTACCAGACAGCCCATAATGAAAAACTGTTTTTT.

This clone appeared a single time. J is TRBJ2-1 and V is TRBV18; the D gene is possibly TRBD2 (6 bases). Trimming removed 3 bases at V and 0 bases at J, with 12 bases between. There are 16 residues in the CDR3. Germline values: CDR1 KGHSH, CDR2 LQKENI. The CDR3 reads CASSPVADVSYNEQFF. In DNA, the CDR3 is TGTGCCAGCTCACCGGTAGCGGACGTCTCCTACAATGAGCAGTTCTTC.

Here the CDR3 reads CASYPEGRTGTEYEQYF. The CDR3 DNA reads as TGCGCCAGCTACCCCGAGGGGAGGACCGGGACAGAGTACGAGCAGTACTTC. This rearrangement joins TRBV5-1 to TRBJ2-7; a possible D gene is TRBD1 (7 bases). Germline CDR1 and CDR2: SGHRS and YFSETQ. This CDR3 region has 17 residues. The V gene lost 7 bases and the J gene lost 4 bases, with 27 bases spanning the gap.

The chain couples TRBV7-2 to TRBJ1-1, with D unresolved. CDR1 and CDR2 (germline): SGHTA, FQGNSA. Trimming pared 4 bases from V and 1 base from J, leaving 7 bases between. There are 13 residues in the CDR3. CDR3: CASSSNRNTEAFF. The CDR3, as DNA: TGTGCCAGCAGCTCAAACAGGAACACTGAAGCTTTCTTT.

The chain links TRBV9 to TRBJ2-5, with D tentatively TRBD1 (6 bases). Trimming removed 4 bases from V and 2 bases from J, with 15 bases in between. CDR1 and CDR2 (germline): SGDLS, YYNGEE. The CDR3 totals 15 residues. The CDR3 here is CASSYSAGQQETQYF. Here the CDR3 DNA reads TGTGCCAGCAGCTATTCCGCCGGACAGCAAGAGACCCAGTACTTC.

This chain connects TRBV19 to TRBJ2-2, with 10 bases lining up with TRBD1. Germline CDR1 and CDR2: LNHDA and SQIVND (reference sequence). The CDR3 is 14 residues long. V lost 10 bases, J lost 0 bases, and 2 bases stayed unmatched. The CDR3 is CATGTGANTGELFF. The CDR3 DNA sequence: TGTGCCACCGGGACAGGGGCGAACACCGGGGAGCTGTTTTTT.

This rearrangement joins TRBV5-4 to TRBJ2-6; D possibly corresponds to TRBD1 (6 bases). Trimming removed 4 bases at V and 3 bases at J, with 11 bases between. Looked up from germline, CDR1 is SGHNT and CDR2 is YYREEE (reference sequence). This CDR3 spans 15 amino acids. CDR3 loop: CASSHRVGGANVLTF. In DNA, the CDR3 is TGTGCCAGCAGCCACAGGGTTGGTGGGGCCAACGTCCTGACTTTC.

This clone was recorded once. The CDR3 DNA reads as TGTGCCAGTTGGGACAGGGGCGACACCGGGGAGCTGTTTTTT. Protein: CASWDRGDTGELFF. This sequence joins TRBV19 and TRBJ2-2; 10 positions agree with TRBD1. Trimming cost V 8 bases and J 3 bases; bases outside gene matches: 3. The CDR3 length is 14 residues. The germline V gene encodes CDR1 LNHDA and CDR2 SQIVND (reference sequence).

The CDR3 nucleotides read TGCGCCAGCAACAAAGAGGCCGGGAGCATGAACACTGAAGCTTTCTTT. Its translation is CASNKEAGSMNTEAFF. The rearrangement links TRBV4-1 to TRBJ1-1, with D hard to call. Germline V CDR1 and CDR2: MGHRA, YSYEKL. The CDR3 contains 16 residues. Deletions cut 7 bases from V and 0 bases from J, with 18 bases between.

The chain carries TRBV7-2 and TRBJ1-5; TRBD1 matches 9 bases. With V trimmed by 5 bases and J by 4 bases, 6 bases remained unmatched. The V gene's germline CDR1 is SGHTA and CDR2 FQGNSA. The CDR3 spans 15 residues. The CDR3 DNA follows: TGTGCCAGCAGCCCCTTGACAGGGGGTAATCAGCCCCAGCATTTT. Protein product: CASSPLTGGNQPQHF.